This TCR beta chain was identified in a study of long-term antiretroviral therapy in people with HIV. General study results and limits: HIV repertoires covered narrower CDR3 length ranges than controls did. Repertoire dominance by clones expanded before ART was seen at all time points.

Regarding this clone: The antigen is not known.

The germline V gene has CDR1 LNHDA and CDR2 SQIVND (reference sequence). V lost 5 bases, J lost 8 bases, and 13 bases lay in between. The CDR3 length is 14 residues. Held in samples before DNA extraction were roughly 0.9-11 million cryopreserved PBMC. Survey level was the resolution at which the v3.0 immunoSEQ assay ran. Per-sample targets for sequencing were about 35,000-50,000 T-cell genomes. Generated by immunoSEQ multiplex PCR, the TCRdb table keeps only in-frame clones and is missing some. The sample shows tens of thousands of clones, 94% of them seen only once. This receptor was taken from a woman between 50 and 59 years old with HIV. This chain connects TRBV19 to TRBJ1-6, with a weak D call TRBD1 (6 bases). The input for sequencing was unsorted PBMCs, taken 4.1 years after starting antiretroviral therapy. CDR3 nucleotides: TGTGCCAGTAGTCTTGGACAGACCGATTCACCCCTCCACTTT. Residues: CASSLGQTDSPLHF. Variable domain in full (rest from reference TRBV19 and TRBJ1-6): DGGITQSPKYLFRKEGQNVTLSCEQNLNHDAMYWYRQDPGQGLRLIYYSQIVNDFQKGDIAEGYSVSREKKESFPLTVTSAQKNPTAFYLCASSLGQTDSPLHFGNGTRLTVT.